The 25 T cell receptor beta chains below were found in one sample sequenced in a study of T cell responses to AZD1222 COVID-19 vaccine. TCRdb's table, derived via immunoSEQ multiplex PCR, lists solely in-frame clones and lacks some. The sample contains 65,000 to 85,000 clones, approximately 85% of which appear only once. The specimen comprised peripheral blood, sampled 28 days after the second AZD1222 dose. The receptors here all came from an adult who received the AZD1222 COVID-19 vaccine.

The CDR3 sequence: CASSPSVRRGGTDTQYF. Written as DNA, the CDR3 is TGTGCCAGCAGCCCATCCGTAAGGCGAGGCGGTACAGATACGCAGTATTTT. This sequence joins TRBV5-5 and TRBJ2-3; no definite D call. V lost 4 bases to trimming and J lost 3 bases, with 21 bases between them. The CDR3 is 17 amino acids. Germline CDR1 reads SGHKS; CDR2 reads YYEKEE (reference sequence).

In its sample, this clone was seen a few times. The rearrangement links TRBV6-5 to TRBJ1-1; a possible D gene is TRBD1 (6 bases). The CDR3 is made up of 15 amino acids. Germline V lookup: CDR1 MNHEY, CDR2 SVGAGI. V lost 4 bases and J 0 bases, leaving 12 bases between the germline ends. For the CDR3, the DNA is TGTGCCAGCAGTTCCGGACAGACCCTGAACACTGAAGCTTTCTTT. Protein: CASSSGQTLNTEAFF.

The chain joins TRBV23-1 to TRBJ2-2; possible D gene TRBD1, 6 bases. TRBV23-1 is labeled an ORF, and its function is uncertain. The V gene lost 3 bases and the J gene lost 5 bases, with 13 bases spanning the gap. This CDR3 contains 15 residues. This CDR3 is CASSQQKGDTGELFF. Written as DNA, the CDR3 is TGCGCCAGCAGTCAGCAGAAGGGGGATACCGGGGAGCTGTTTTTT.

For the CDR3, the DNA is TGTGCCAGTAGACAGGGGTACCCCTACTATGGCTACACCTTC. This codes for CASRQGYPYYGYTF. The rearrangement uses TRBV2 and TRBJ1-2, with TRBD1 identical over 8 bases. Germline lookup yields CDR1 SNHLY and CDR2 FYNNEI. The CDR3 is made up of 14 amino acids. The J segment lost 3 bases and the V segment lost 9 bases, leaving 9 bases of the junction unmatched.

This clone came up once. V is TRBV5-6 and J is TRBJ2-1, with TRBD2 as a possible D gene (6 bases). Germline assignment: CDR1 SGHDT and CDR2 YYEEEE. The germline V and J ends were trimmed by 2 bases and 0 bases, with 9 bases remaining between them. The CDR3 is 15 residues long. The CDR3 loop is CASSFGGFSYNEQFF. The CDR3 DNA reads TGTGCCAGCAGCTTTGGAGGGTTCTCCTACAATGAGCAGTTCTTC.

V and J are TRBV29-1 and TRBJ2-5; 12 bases are shared with TRBD1. The CDR3 covers 15 residues. V trimming: 4 bases; J trimming: 5 bases; junction bases outside the gene matches: 8. The germline gives CDR1 SQVTM, CDR2 ANQGSEA. CDR3 sequence (DNA): TGCAGCGTTGGAGGGACAGGGGGCTATAGGGAGACCCAGTACTTC. Protein product: CSVGGTGGYRETQYF. Based on the CDR3 plus reference TRBV29-1 and TRBJ2-5, the full variable domain is SAVISQKPSRDICQRGTSLTIQCQVDSQVTMMFWYRQQPGQSLTLIATANQGSEATYESGFVIDKFPISRPNLTFSTLTVSNMSPEDSSIYLCSVGGTGGYRETQYFGPGTRLLVL.

The chain recombines TRBV28 with TRBJ2-3; D remains ambiguous. Germline V gene data show CDR1 as MDHEN and CDR2 as SYDVKM. The germline V and J ends were trimmed by 8 bases and 2 bases, with 20 bases remaining between them. This CDR3 has 16 amino acids. CDR3 sequence: CASYDPRQTLTDTQYF. The CDR3 DNA reads as TGTGCCAGCTATGACCCGCGCCAAACTCTCACAGATACGCAGTATTTT.

V is TRBV28 and J is TRBJ1-1; D gene ambiguous. The CDR3 sequence is 14 residues long. CDR1 MDHEN and CDR2 SYDVKM come from the germline V gene. Trimming left V 3 bases short and J 1 base short, with 9 bases between. The CDR3: CASSLAGKNTEAFF. The CDR3 DNA is TGTGCCAGCAGTTTGGCGGGGAAGAACACTGAAGCTTTCTTT.

The gene calls are TRBV2 and TRBJ2-1; TRBD2 matches 11 bases. CDR3 length: 20 residues. The V and J ends lost 8 bases and 0 bases, in that order; junction bases with no gene match: 18. Germline lookup yields CDR1 SNHLY and CDR2 FYNNEI. CDR3: CASFGLLAGVPSSSYNEQFF. CDR3 sequence (DNA): TGTGCCAGCTTTGGGTTACTAGCGGGGGTACCCAGTAGCTCCTACAATGAGCAGTTCTTC.

The chain links TRBV4-1 to TRBJ1-4; TRBD1 aligns across 10 bases. CDR1 is MGHRA, CDR2 YSYEKL, per germline. The CDR3 is made up of 20 amino acids. J gave up 2 bases and V 0 bases, and 12 bases lay outside the gene matches. CDR3 in DNA: TGCGCCAGCAGCCAAGATTCGATCGGACAGGGGGTTGGGACTAATGAAAAACTGTTTTTT. Translated: CASSQDSIGQGVGTNEKLFF.

This rearrangement joins TRBV6-1 to TRBJ1-5, with a weak D call TRBD1 (5 bases). The CDR3 has 13 amino acids. Trimming cost V 3 bases and J 13 bases, with 16 bases left between them. CDR1 MNHNS and CDR2 SASEGT come from the germline V gene. CDR3 sequence reads: CASSDRVVYPQHF. The CDR3 bases are TGTGCCAGCAGTGACAGGGTCGTCTATCCTCAGCATTTT.

CDR3 in amino acids: CASSEYRGIYGYTF. CDR3 in DNA: TGTGCCAGCAGTGAATACCGGGGTATTTATGGCTACACCTTC. The chain couples TRBV2 to TRBJ1-2, with D unresolved. Germline V gives CDR1 SNHLY, CDR2 FYNNEI. The CDR3 spans 14 residues. V lost 2 bases and J 5 bases, leaving 12 bases between the germline ends.

This clone was detected only a few times. The chain joins TRBV6-5 to TRBJ2-1; no definite D call. V was shortened by 4 bases and J by 10 bases, with 11 bases between the two germline ends. Germline values: CDR1 MNHEY, CDR2 SVGAGI. CDR3 size: 12 residues. As DNA, the CDR3 is TGTGCCAGCAGTTCCAATTTAGCCGAGCAGTTCTTC. Its protein is CASSSNLAEQFF.

Turning to this clone: At one end the junction does not follow the germline gene, possibly because of a read error. The chain combines TRBV5-5 with TRBJ2-2; tentatively, D is TRBD2 (6 bases). CDR1 is SGHKS, CDR2 YYEKEE, per germline (reference sequence). This CDR3 has 14 amino acids. The CDR3 loop reads CASSWGVNAGELFF. CDR3 DNA sequence: TGTGCCAGCAGCTGGGGGGTGAACGCCGGGGAGCTGTTTTTT.

The V and J genes are TRBV4-1 and TRBJ2-3; 13 bases map to TRBD2. This CDR3 contains 17 residues. The ends lost 3 bases at V and 2 bases at J; junction bases unmatched: 5. Germline lookup yields CDR1 MGHRA and CDR2 YSYEKL. CDR3 coding DNA: TGCGCCAGCAGCCAGCAGGGACTAGCGGGGAACACAGATACGCAGTATTTT. This translates into CASSQQGLAGNTDTQYF.

J is TRBJ2-4 and V is TRBV28; 12 bases agree with TRBD1. The germline V gene encodes CDR1 MDHEN and CDR2 SYDVKM. The length of the CDR3 is 15 residues. With 7 bases clipped from V and 7 bases from J, the junction kept 8 bases outside the gene matches. The CDR3 spells CASNSRDRGQNIQYF. CDR3 bases: TGTGCCAGCAATTCCCGGGACAGGGGGCAGAACATTCAGTACTTC.

The rearrangement links TRBV6-1 to TRBJ1-1; 7 positions agree with TRBD1. The CDR3 spans 19 residues. CDR1 is MNHNS and CDR2 is SASEGT in the germline V gene. V was clipped by 2 bases and J by 0 bases; unmatched bases: 15. The CDR3 coding sequence is TGTGCCAGCAGTGAACTCTCGGGGACAGCTCTTCGCATGAACACTGAAGCTTTCTTT. Amino acid sequence: CASSELSGTALRMNTEAFF.

For the CDR3, the DNA is TGTGCCAGCAGCTTGAGGACCTATAATTCACCCCTCCACTTT. As protein: CASSLRTYNSPLHF. The J gene is TRBJ1-6, the V gene TRBV13; D call uncertain. This CDR3 region has 14 residues. Looked up from germline, CDR1 is PRHDT and CDR2 is FYEKMQ (reference sequence). Trimming removed 3 bases from V and 2 bases from J, with 5 bases in between. The whole variable domain, filled in from reference TRBV13 and TRBJ1-6, reads AAGVIQSPRHLIKEKRETATLKCYPIPRHDTVYWYQQGPGQDPQFLISFYEKMQSDKGSIPDRFSAQQFSDYHSELNMSSLELGDSALYFCASSLRTYNSPLHFGNGTRLTVT.

In this sample, this clone turned up a few times. This chain links TRBV5-4 with TRBJ1-2, with TRBD1 matching 9 bases. This CDR3 is 14 amino acids long. Losses at the gene ends were 4 bases for V and 7 bases for J; bases not matched to a gene: 8. From germline, CDR1 is SGHNT and CDR2 YYREEE (reference sequence). Here the CDR3 DNA reads TGTGCCAGCAGCCCGGGGGGACAGGGAGGTGGCTACACCTTC. Protein: CASSPGGQGGGYTF. The full variable domain, rest sourced from reference TRBV5-4 and TRBJ1-2, is ETGVTQSPTHLIKTRGQQVTLRCSSQSGHNTVSWYQQALGQGPQFIFQYYREEENGRGNFPPRFSGLQFPNYSSELNVNALELDDSALYLCASSPGGQGGGYTFGSGTRLTVV.

This sequence joins TRBV7-9 and TRBJ2-3; maybe TRBD1 (5 bases). The length of the CDR3 is 13 residues. Germline V gene sequence: CDR1 SEHNR, CDR2 FQNEAQ (reference sequence). The V end was cut by 5 bases, the J end by 7 bases, with 13 bases between. CDR3 bases: TGTGCCAGCAGCACCCACAGGTCCAATACGCAGTATTTT. It specifies CASSTHRSNTQYF.

The rearrangement uses TRBV28 and TRBJ1-6; tentative D call: TRBD1 (6 bases). There are 14 residues in the CDR3. The V end lost 6 bases, the J end lost 9 bases, and 15 bases lay between the germline ends. Per germline, CDR1 MDHEN and CDR2 SYDVKM. CDR3 region: CASSQEGGSSPLHF. The CDR3, as DNA: TGTGCCAGCAGCCAAGAGGGGGGTAGTTCACCCCTCCACTTT.

The chain employs TRBV28 and TRBJ2-7; 8 bases agree with TRBD2. The length of the CDR3 is 14 residues. In germline, CDR1 is MDHEN, CDR2 SYDVKM. J gave up 2 bases and V 3 bases, and 3 bases lay outside the gene matches. The CDR3 bases are TGTGCCAGCAGTTTGGGGACTAGGGCCTACGAGCAGTACTTC. Translation: CASSLGTRAYEQYF.

A word on this clone: This CDR3 is also generated by other DNA sequences in the sample. The chain couples TRBV25-1 to TRBJ1-6; 7 nucleotides align to TRBD1. The V gene end was trimmed by 6 bases and the J gene end by 7 bases; junction bases not matched to a gene: 6. CDR1 is MGHDK and CDR2 is SYGVNS in the germline V gene. The CDR3 extends over 14 amino acids. The CDR3 coding sequence is TGTGCCAGCAGCCCCGGGACAGCAAATTCACCCCTCCACTTT. This sequence encodes CASSPGTANSPLHF.

This clone was seen only once. This chain links TRBV12-3 or TRBV12-4 with TRBJ2-3, with 8 nucleotides matching TRBD2. V was clipped by 7 bases and J by 6 bases; unmatched bases: 6. The CDR3 covers 13 residues. CDR3 in DNA: TGTGCCAGCACAGCGGGGGTATCGGATACGCAGTATTTT. Protein product: CASTAGVSDTQYF.

The genes are TRBV6-6 and TRBJ1-5; weak D call: TRBD1 (6 bases). CDR3 length: 15 amino acids. Trimming pared 5 bases from V and 0 bases from J, leaving 11 bases between. The germline CDR1 and CDR2 sequences are MNHNY and SVGAGI (reference sequence). CDR3 sequence (DNA): TGTGCCAGCAGTCGAGGGGGTTATAGCAATCAGCCCCAGCATTTT. Amino acids: CASSRGGYSNQPQHF.